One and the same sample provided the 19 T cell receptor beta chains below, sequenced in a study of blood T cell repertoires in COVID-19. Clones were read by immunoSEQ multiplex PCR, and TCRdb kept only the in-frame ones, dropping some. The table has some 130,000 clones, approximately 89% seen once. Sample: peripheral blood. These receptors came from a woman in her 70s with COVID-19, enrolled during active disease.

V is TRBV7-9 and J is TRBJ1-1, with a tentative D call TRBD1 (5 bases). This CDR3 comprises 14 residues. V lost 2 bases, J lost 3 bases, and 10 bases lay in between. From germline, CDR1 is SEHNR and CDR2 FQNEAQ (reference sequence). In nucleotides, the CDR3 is TGTGCCAGCAGCTTACCCCCGGGGGACACTGAAGCTTTCTTT. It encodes CASSLPPGDTEAFF.

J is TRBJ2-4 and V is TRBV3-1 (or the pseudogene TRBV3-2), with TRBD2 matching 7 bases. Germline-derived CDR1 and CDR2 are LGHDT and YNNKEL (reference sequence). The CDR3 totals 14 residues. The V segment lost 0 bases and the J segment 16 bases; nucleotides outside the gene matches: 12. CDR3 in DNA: TGTGCCAGCAGCCAAGATACCCTTACTAGCGCGGTCTACTTC. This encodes CASSQDTLTSAVYF.

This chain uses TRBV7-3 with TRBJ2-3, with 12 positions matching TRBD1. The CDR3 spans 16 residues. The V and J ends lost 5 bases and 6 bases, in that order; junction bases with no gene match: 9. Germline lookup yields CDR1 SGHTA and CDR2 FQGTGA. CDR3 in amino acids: CASSPNRDRGRDTQYF. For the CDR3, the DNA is TGTGCCAGCAGCCCGAACCGGGACAGGGGGCGGGATACGCAGTATTTT. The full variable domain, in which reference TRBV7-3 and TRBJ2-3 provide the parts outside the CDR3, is GAGVSQTPSNKVTEKGKYVELRCDPISGHTALYWYRQSLGQGPEFLIYFQGTGAADDSGLPNDRFFAVRPEGSVSTLKIQRTERGDSAVYLCASSPNRDRGRDTQYFGPGTRLTVL.

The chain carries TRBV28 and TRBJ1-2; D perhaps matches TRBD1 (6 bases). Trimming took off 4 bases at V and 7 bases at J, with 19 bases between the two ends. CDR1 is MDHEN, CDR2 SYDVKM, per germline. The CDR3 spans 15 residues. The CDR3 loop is CASSSPGGGVGGYTF. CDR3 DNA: TGTGCCAGCAGTTCCCCCGGGGGGGGCGTGGGTGGCTACACCTTC.

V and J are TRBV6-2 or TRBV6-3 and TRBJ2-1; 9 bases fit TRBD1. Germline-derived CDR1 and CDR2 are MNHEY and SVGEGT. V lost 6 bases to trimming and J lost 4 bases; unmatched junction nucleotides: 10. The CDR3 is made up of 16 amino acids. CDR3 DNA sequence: TGTGCCAGCAGCGAGGTACAGGGGACAGGGTACAATGAGCAGTTCTTC. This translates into CASSEVQGTGYNEQFF.

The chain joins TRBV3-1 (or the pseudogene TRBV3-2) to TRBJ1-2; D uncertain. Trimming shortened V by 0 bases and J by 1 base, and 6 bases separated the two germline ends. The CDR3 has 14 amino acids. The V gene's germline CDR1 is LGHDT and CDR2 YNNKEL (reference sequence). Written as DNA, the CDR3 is TGTGCCAGCAGCCAAGAACAGTTTAACTATGGCTACACCTTC. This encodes CASSQEQFNYGYTF.

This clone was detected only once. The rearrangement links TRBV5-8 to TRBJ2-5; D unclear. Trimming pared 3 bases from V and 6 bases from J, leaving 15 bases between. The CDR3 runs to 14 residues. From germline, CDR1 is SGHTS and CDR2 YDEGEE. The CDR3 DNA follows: TGTGCCAGCAGCTCGCTCGTCTCACTACAGACCCAGTACTTC. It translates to CASSSLVSLQTQYF. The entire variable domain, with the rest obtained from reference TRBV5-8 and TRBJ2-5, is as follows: EAGVTQSPTHLIKTRGQQATLRCSPISGHTSVYWYQQALGLGLQFLLWYDEGEERNRGNFPPRFSGRQFPNYSSELNVNALELEDSALYLCASSSLVSLQTQYFGPGTRLLVL.

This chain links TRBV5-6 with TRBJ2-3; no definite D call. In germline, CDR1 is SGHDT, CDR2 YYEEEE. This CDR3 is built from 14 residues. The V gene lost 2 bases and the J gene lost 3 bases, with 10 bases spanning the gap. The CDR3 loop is CASSLLIATDTQYF. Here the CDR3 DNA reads TGTGCCAGCAGCTTATTGATAGCAACAGATACGCAGTATTTT. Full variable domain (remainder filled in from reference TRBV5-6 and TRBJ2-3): DAGVTQSPTHLIKTRGQQVTLRCSPKSGHDTVSWYQQALGQGPQFIFQYYEEEERQRGNFPDRFSGHQFPNYSSELNVNALLLGDSALYLCASSLLIATDTQYFGPGTRLTVL.

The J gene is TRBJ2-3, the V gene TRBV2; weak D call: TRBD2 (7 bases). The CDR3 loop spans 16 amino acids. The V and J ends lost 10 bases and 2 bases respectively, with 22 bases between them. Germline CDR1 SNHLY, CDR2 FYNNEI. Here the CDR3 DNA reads TGTGCCACCCGGGGGGCTAGCCGGGGTTTCACAGATACGCAGTATTTT. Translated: CATRGASRGFTDTQYF.

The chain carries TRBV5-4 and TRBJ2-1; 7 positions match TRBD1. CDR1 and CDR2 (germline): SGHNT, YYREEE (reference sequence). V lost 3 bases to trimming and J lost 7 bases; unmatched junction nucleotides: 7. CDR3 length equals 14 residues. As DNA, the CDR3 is TGTGCCAGCAGCTGGGTTACAGGGGATAATGAGCAGTTCTTC. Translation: CASSWVTGDNEQFF.

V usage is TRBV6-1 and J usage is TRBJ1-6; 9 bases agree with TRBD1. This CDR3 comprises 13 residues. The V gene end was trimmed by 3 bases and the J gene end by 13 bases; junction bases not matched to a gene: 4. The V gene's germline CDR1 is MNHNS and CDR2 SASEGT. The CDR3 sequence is CASSEYRGLPLHF. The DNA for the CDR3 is TGTGCCAGCAGTGAGTACAGGGGGCTTCCCCTCCACTTT.

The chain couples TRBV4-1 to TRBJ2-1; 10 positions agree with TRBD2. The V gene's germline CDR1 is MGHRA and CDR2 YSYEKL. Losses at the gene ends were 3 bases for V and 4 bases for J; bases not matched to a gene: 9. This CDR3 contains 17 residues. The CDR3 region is CASSHMGAGGLYNEQFF. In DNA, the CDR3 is TGCGCCAGCAGCCACATGGGAGCGGGGGGGCTTTACAATGAGCAGTTCTTC.

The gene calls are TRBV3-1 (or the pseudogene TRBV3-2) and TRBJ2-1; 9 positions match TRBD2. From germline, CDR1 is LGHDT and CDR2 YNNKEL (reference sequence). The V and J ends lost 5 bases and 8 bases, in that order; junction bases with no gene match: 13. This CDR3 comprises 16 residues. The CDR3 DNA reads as TGTGCCAGCAGCTCTTATCCCGGGACTAGCAAGCATGAGCAGTTCTTC. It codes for CASSSYPGTSKHEQFF.

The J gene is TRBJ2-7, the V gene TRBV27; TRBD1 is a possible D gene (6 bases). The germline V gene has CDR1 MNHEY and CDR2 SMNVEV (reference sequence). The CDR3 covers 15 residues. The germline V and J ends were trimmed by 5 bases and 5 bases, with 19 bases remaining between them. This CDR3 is CASSPTKGEGHEQYF. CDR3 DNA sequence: TGTGCCAGCAGTCCCACGAAGGGGGAAGGGCACGAGCAGTACTTC.

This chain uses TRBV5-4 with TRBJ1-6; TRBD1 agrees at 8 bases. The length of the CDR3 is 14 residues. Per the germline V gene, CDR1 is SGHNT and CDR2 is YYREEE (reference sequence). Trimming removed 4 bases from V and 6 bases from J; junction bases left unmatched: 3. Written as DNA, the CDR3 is TGTGCCAGCAGCCAAGACAGGGGTAATTCACCCCTCCACTTT. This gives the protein CASSQDRGNSPLHF.

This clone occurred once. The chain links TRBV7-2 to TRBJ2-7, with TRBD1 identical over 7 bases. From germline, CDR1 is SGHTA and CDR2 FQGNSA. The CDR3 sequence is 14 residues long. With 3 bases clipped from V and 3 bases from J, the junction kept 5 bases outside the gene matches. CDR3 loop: CASSFRTGNYEQYF. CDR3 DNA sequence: TGTGCCAGCAGCTTTCGGACAGGTAACTACGAGCAGTACTTC.

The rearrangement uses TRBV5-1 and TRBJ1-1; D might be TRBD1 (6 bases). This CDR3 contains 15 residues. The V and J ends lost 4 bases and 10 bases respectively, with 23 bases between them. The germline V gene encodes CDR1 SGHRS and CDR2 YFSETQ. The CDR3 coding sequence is TGCGCCAGCAGCCCGAACGATAACAGGGCTCGAGCAGCTTTCTTT. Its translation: CASSPNDNRARAAFF.

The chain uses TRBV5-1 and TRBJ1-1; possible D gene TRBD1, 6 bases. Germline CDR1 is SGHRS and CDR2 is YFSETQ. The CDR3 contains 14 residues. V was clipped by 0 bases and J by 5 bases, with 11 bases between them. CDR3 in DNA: TGCGCCAGCAGCTTGGCCACAGGGTGGACTGAAGCTTTCTTT. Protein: CASSLATGWTEAFF.

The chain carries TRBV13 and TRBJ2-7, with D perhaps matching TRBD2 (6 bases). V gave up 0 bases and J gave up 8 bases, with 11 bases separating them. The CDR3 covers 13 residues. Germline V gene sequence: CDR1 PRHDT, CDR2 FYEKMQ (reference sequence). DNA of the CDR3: TGTGCCAGCAGCTTAGGTAGCGGAGAGAAGCAGTACTTC. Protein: CASSLGSGEKQYF.